This T cell receptor (beta chain) emerged from a study of regulatory T cells in long-lasting Graves disease. Study findings and constraints: The TCR repertoire of persistent Graves' patients was less diverse than that of newly diagnosed ones.

A remark on this clonotype: Its antigen is as yet unknown. This may be a read error: a much more frequent sequence differs by one nucleotide.

There are 13 residues in the CDR3. V lost 3 bases and J lost 8, with 13 bases in between. The TCR beta library used iRepertoire HTBI primers with Arm-PCR amplification of CDR3. Study processing details: Spanning all samples, the identified segments comprised over 50 TRBV and some 14 TRBJ. TCRdb recomputed calls from the multiplex PCR reads with MiXCR, one row per CDR3 protein. None of the V and J calls come from the authors' own analysis; TCRdb made them. The sample shows 450,000 to 500,000 distinct CDR3 sequences, about a sixth of them seen only once. Described time point: newly diagnosed GD, antithyroid drugs for less than 3 months. Preparation of the TCR library used RNA extracted from PBMCs. Tubes containing EDTA received roughly 8.8 milliliters of drawn peripheral blood. Another study also made use of these data, one on T cells in Graves' hyperthyroidism and ophthalmopathy.

The TCR originated in a man aged 35-49 years with Graves disease. This sequence joins TRBV12-3 or TRBV12-4 and TRBJ2-5; D is perhaps TRBD1 (6 bases). The sample was peripheral blood mononuclear cells (PBMCs), taken at new diagnosis, from a patient treated with antithyroid drugs. CDR3 sequence reads: CASSFAPGDTQYF. Here the CDR3 DNA reads TGTGCCAGCAGTTTTGCGCCAGGGGACACCCAGTACTTC.